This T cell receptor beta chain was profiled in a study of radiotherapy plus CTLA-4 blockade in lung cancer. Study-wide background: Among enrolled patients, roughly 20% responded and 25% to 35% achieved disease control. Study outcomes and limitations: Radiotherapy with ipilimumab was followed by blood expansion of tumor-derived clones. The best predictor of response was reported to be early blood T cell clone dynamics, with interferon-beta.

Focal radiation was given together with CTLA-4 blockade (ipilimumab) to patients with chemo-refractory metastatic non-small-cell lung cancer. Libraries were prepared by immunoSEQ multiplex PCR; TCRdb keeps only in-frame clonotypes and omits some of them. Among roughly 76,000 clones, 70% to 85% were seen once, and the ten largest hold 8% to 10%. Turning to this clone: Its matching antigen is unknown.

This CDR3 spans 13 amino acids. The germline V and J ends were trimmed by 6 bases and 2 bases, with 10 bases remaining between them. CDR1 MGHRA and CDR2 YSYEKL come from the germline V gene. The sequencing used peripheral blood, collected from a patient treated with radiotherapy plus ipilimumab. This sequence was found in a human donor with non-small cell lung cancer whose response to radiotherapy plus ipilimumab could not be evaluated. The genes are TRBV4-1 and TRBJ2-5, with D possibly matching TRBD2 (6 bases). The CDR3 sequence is CASRAGLQETQYF. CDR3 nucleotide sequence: TGCGCCAGCAGGGCGGGACTTCAAGAGACCCAGTACTTC.